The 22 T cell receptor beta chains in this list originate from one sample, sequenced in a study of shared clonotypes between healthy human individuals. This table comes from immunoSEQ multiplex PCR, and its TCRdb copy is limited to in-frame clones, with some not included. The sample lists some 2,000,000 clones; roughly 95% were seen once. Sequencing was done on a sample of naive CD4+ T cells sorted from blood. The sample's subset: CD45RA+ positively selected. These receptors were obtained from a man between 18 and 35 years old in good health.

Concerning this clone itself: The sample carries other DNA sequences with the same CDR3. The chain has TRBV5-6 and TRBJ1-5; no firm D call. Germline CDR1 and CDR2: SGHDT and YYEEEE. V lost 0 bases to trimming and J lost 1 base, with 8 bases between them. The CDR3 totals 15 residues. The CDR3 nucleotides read TGTGCCAGCAGCTTGGCCGGGAGGAGCAATCAGCCCCAGCATTTT. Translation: CASSLAGRSNQPQHF.

CDR3 region: CASRTSGGQGYEQYF. The CDR3 bases are TGCGCCAGCAGAACTAGCGGGGGGCAAGGTTACGAGCAGTACTTC. This chain joins TRBV5-1 and TRBJ2-7; 12 bases fit TRBD2. This CDR3 has 15 residues. Germline V lookup: CDR1 SGHRS, CDR2 YFSETQ. The trim removed 5 bases at V and 4 bases at J, leaving 7 bases unmatched.

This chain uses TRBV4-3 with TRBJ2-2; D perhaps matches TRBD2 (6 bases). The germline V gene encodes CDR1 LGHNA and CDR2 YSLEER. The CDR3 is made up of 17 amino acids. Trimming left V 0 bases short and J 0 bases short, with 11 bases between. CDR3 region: CASSQEGGSTNTGELFF. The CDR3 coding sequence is TGCGCCAGCAGCCAAGAGGGGGGATCCACGAACACCGGGGAGCTGTTTTTT.

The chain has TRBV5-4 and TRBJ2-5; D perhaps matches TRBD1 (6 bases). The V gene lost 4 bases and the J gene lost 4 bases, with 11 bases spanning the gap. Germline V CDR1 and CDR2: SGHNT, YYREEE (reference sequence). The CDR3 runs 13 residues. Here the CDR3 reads CASSRTEVETQYF. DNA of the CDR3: TGTGCCAGCAGCAGGACAGAGGTAGAGACCCAGTACTTC. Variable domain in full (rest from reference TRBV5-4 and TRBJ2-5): ETGVTQSPTHLIKTRGQQVTLRCSSQSGHNTVSWYQQALGQGPQFIFQYYREEENGRGNFPPRFSGLQFPNYSSELNVNALELDDSALYLCASSRTEVETQYFGPGTRLLVL.

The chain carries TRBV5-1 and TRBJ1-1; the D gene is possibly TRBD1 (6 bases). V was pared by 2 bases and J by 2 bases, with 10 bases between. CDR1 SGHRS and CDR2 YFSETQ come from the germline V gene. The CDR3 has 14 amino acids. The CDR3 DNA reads TGCGCCAGCAGCTTACAGGGAATTAACACTGAAGCTTTCTTT. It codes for CASSLQGINTEAFF.

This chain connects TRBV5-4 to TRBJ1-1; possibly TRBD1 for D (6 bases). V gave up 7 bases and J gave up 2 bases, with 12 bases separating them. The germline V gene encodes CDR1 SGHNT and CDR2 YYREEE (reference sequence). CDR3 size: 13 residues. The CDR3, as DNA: TGTGCCAGCCGTAGGACAGACAACACTGAAGCTTTCTTT. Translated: CASRRTDNTEAFF.

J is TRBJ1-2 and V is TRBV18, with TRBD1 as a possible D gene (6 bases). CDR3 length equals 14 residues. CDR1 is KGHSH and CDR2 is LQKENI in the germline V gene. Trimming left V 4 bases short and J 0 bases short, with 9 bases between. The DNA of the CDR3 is TGTGCCAGCTCACGCGGACAGTCTAACTATGGCTACACCTTC. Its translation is CASSRGQSNYGYTF.

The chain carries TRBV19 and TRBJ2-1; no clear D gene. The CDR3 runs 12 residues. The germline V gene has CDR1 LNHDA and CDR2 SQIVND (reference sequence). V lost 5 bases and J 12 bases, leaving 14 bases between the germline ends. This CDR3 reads CASSHLGLSQFF. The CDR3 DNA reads TGTGCCAGTAGTCACCTGGGTCTCTCGCAGTTCTTC.

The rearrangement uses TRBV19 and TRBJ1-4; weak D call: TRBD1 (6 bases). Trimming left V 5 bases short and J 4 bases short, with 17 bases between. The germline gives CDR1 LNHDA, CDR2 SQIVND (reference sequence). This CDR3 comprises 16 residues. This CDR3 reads CASSRITGTLNEKLFF. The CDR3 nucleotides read TGTGCCAGTAGTCGTATAACAGGGACCCTTAATGAAAAACTGTTTTTT.

The CDR3 DNA reads TGCGCCAGCAGCCAAGACGGACAGGGAGCCTACGAGCAGTACTTC. Encoded protein: CASSQDGQGAYEQYF. The chain combines TRBV4-1 with TRBJ2-7; 8 nucleotides line up with TRBD1. With V trimmed by 0 bases and J by 2 bases, 3 bases remained unmatched. CDR3 length equals 15 residues. Germline CDR1 reads MGHRA; CDR2 reads YSYEKL.

The CDR3 sequence: CAISESASGMETQYF. CDR3 coding DNA: TGTGCCATCAGTGAGTCTGCTAGCGGGATGGAGACCCAGTACTTC. The chain recombines TRBV10-3 with TRBJ2-5; 9 bases map to TRBD2. Germline lookup yields CDR1 ENHRY and CDR2 SYGVKD. V shed 0 bases and J 5 bases; nucleotides not matched to a gene: 4. The CDR3 totals 15 residues.

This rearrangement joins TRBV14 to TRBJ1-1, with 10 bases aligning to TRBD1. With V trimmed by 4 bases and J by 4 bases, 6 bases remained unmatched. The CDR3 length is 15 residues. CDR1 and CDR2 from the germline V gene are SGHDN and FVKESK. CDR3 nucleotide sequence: TGTGCCAGCAGCCCTTGGGACAGGGGCGGCACTGAAGCTTTCTTT. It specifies CASSPWDRGGTEAFF.

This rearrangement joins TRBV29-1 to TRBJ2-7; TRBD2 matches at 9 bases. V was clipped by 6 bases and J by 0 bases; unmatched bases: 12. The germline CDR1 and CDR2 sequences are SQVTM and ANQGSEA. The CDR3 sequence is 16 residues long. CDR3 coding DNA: TGCAGCGTCGTCCGCAGCGGGAGGCGAAGCTCCTACGAGCAGTACTTC. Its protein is CSVVRSGRRSSYEQYF.

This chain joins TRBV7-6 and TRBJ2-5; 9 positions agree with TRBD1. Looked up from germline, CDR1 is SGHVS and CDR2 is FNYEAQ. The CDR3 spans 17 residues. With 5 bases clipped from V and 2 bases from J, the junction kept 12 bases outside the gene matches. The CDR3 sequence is CASSRKGTGKVQETQYF. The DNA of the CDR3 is TGTGCCAGCAGCCGAAAAGGGACAGGGAAGGTACAAGAGACCCAGTACTTC. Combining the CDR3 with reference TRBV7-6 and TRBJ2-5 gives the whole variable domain GAGVSQSPRYKVTKRGQDVALRCDPISGHVSLYWYRQALGQGPEFLTYFNYEAQQDKSGLPNDRFSAERPEGSISTLTIQRTEQRDSAMYRCASSRKGTGKVQETQYFGPGTRLLVL.

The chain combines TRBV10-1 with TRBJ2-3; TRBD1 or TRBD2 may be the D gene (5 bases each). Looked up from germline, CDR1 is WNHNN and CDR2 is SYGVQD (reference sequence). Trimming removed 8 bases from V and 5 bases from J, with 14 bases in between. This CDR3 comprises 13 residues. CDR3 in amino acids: CASRDGSRDTQYF. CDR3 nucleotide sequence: TGCGCCAGCCGGGACGGCTCCCGAGATACGCAGTATTTT.

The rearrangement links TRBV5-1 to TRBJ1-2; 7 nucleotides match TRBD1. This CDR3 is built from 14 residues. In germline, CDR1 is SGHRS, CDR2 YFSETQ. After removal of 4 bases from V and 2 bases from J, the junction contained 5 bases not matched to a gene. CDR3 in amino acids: CASSVDRSNYGYTF. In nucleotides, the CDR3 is TGCGCCAGCAGCGTGGACAGGAGCAACTATGGCTACACCTTC.

The CDR3 region has the DNA TGTGCCAGCAGCTTTACAGGGGGCGGATGGAACACTGAAGCTTTCTTT. This sequence encodes CASSFTGGGWNTEAFF. J is TRBJ1-1 and V is TRBV28, with TRBD1 matching over 9 bases. From germline, CDR1 is MDHEN and CDR2 SYDVKM. With 6 bases clipped from V and 1 base from J, the junction kept 9 bases outside the gene matches. The CDR3 is made up of 16 amino acids.

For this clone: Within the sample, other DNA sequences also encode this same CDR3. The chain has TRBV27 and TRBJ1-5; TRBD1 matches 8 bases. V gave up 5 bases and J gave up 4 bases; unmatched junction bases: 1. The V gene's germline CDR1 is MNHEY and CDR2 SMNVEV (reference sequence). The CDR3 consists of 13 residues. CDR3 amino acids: CASSGQGNQPQHF. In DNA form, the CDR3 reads TGTGCCAGCAGTGGACAGGGTAATCAGCCCCAGCATTTT.

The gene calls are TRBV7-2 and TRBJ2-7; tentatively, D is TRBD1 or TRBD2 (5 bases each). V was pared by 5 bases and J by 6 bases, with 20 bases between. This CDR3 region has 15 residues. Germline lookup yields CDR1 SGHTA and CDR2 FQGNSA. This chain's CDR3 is CASSPQGGLGVEQYF. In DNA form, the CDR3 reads TGTGCCAGCAGCCCCCAGGGCGGGCTAGGGGTCGAGCAGTACTTC. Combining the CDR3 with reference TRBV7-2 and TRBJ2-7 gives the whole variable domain GAGVSQSPSNKVTEKGKDVELRCDPISGHTALYWYRQSLGQGLEFLIYFQGNSAPDKSGLPSDRFSAERTGGSVSTLTIQRTQQEDSAVYLCASSPQGGLGVEQYFGPGTRLTVT.

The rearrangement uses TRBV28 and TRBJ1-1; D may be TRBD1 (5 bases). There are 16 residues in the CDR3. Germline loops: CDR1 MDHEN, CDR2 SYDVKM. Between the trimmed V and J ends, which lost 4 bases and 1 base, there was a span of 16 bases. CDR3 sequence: CASSSPSAGKNTEAFF. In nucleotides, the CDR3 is TGTGCCAGCAGTTCTCCTTCTGCAGGGAAGAACACTGAAGCTTTCTTT.

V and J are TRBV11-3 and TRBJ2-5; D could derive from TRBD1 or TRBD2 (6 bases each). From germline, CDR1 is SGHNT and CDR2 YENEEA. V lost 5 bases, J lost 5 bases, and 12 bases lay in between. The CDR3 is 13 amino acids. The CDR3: CASSGPGGETQYF. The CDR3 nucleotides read TGTGCCAGCAGCGGACCCGGGGGCGAGACCCAGTACTTC.

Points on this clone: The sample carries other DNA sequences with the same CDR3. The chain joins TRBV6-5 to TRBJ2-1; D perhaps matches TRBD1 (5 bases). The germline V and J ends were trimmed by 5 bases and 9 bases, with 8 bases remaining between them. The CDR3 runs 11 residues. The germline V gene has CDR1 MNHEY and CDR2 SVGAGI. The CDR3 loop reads CASSRGGEQFF. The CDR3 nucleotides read TGTGCCAGCAGTAGGGGTGGTGAGCAGTTCTTC.